This TCR beta chain was documented in a study of CD8 T cells in Susac syndrome. Study-wide results and caveats: In total CD8+ repertoires, sixteen Susac-specific public clones were found, and CD8+ TEMRA repertoires had five. In Susac syndrome, CD8+ expansion was highest in TEMRA and active disease.

About this clonotype: What it binds is not known.

The authors reverse transcribed roughly 0.5 to 1 ug RNA with random hexamers. Amplification of TCR beta CDR3 was carried out by immunoSEQ multiplex PCR, which covered 54 Vbeta and 13 Jbeta segments. MiXCR was run by TCRdb on the immunoSEQ multiplex PCR reads, yielding one entry per CDR3 protein. The sample includes about 190,000 distinct CDR3 sequences, around 93% of them seen just once. Germline assignment: CDR1 DFQATT and CDR2 SNEGSKA (reference sequence). V was trimmed by 1 base and J by 8 bases, leaving 16 bases between them. This CDR3 has 14 amino acids. The rearrangement joins TRBV20-1 to TRBJ2-3, with a possible D match to TRBD1 (6 bases). The sequence came from a human donor with Susac syndrome. The sequenced sample was CD8+ T cells from PBMCs. CDR3 in amino acids: CSARVPQGRGTQYF. In DNA, the CDR3 is TGCAGTGCTAGAGTACCACAGGGACGCGGTACGCAGTATTTT.